This T cell receptor (beta chain) is drawn from a study of blood T cell repertoires in COVID-19. Across the study: The United States, Italy and Spain supplied acute and convalescent COVID-19 samples.

Study processing details: It was from reference gene primer amplification that nucleated cell counts were estimated. TCRdb keeps only in-frame clones here, not all; method: immunoSEQ multiplex PCR. V, J and clone size are those of that table, while D and trimming were read from the DNA. The data show roughly 250,000 clones, 84% seen once. The CDR3 spans 15 residues. Germline assignment: CDR1 KGHSH and CDR2 LQKENI. Losses at the gene ends were 3 bases for V and 3 bases for J; bases not matched to a gene: 3. The receptor was derived from a human donor in a cohort sampled during active COVID-19. Input material: peripheral blood. The rearrangement joins TRBV18 to TRBJ2-2; 8 bases are a match to TRBD1. The CDR3 sequence: CASSPQTGDTGELFF. CDR3 sequence (DNA): TGTGCCAGCTCACCGCAGACAGGGGACACCGGGGAGCTGTTTTTT.